The 17 T cell receptor beta chains below come from one sample, sequenced in a study of beta chain features in type 1 diabetes. Expressed TCRB transcripts were sequenced, since all the RNA that had been isolated was reverse transcribed. The table came from immunoSEQ multiplex PCR; TCRdb's copy has only in-frame clones and leaves some out. This table holds around 340,000 clones, 20% found once. Sample: naive CD4+ T cells from blood. These receptors originate from a woman aged 18-35 years in good health.

This clone was seen more than once but under ten times. The chain is built from TRBV4-2 and TRBJ2-3, with TRBD2 matching 8 bases. The CDR3 loop spans 19 amino acids. The germline V gene encodes CDR1 LGHNA and CDR2 YNFKEQ. V was pared by 1 base and J by 2 bases, with 14 bases of the junction left unmatched. CDR3 in amino acids: CASSQVSGGPGRHTDTQYF. The DNA of the CDR3 is TGTGCCAGCAGCCAAGTCTCGGGAGGGCCTGGGCGCCACACAGATACGCAGTATTTT.

This clone showed up just a few times. This chain uses TRBV6-1 with TRBJ2-3; D is perhaps TRBD2 (5 bases). The CDR3 totals 14 residues. Deletions cut 5 bases from V and 2 bases from J, with 11 bases between. CDR1 is MNHNS, CDR2 SASEGT, per germline. The CDR3 DNA sequence: TGTGCCAGCAGTAACCTGGGAGCCACAGATACGCAGTATTTT. Encoded protein: CASSNLGATDTQYF.

This clone was seen more than once but under ten times. The rearrangement links TRBV5-4 to TRBJ2-7; TRBD1 is a possible D gene (5 bases). This CDR3 has 13 residues. Germline V lookup: CDR1 SGHNT, CDR2 YYREEE (reference sequence). Between the trimmed V and J ends, which lost 1 base and 3 bases, there was a span of 8 bases. Written as DNA, the CDR3 is TGTGCCAGCAGCTTGCAAACAGGCTACGAGCAGTACTTC. It translates to CASSLQTGYEQYF.

This clone was detected a few times. The V call is TRBV19, the J call TRBJ1-2, with 7 bases matching TRBD1. This CDR3 is built from 13 residues. Germline V gene lookup returns CDR1 LNHDA and CDR2 SQIVND (reference sequence). V was clipped by 8 bases and J by 1 base; unmatched bases: 4. Here the CDR3 DNA reads TGTGCCAGTCGGACAGGCGATAACTATGGCTACACCTTC. Its protein is CASRTGDNYGYTF.

The chain carries TRBV4-1 and TRBJ2-7; weak D call: TRBD1 (7 bases). Germline CDR1 MGHRA, CDR2 YSYEKL. This CDR3 has 15 residues. Trimming took off 4 bases at V and 0 bases at J, with 13 bases between the two ends. CDR3: CASSPGDSSSYEQYF. CDR3 nucleotide sequence: TGCGCCAGCAGCCCGGGGGACAGTAGCTCCTACGAGCAGTACTTC.

This clone was picked up a small number of times. The chain couples TRBV5-4 to TRBJ2-7; TRBD1 agrees at 7 bases. The CDR3 is made up of 14 amino acids. Germline V gives CDR1 SGHNT, CDR2 YYREEE (reference sequence). The V segment lost 0 bases and the J segment 5 bases; nucleotides outside the gene matches: 5. The CDR3 here is CASSLGTGSDEQYF. The CDR3 DNA is TGTGCCAGCAGCTTGGGGACAGGATCCGACGAGCAGTACTTC.

This chain uses TRBV18 with TRBJ2-7; 7 nucleotides match TRBD1. CDR1 is KGHSH, CDR2 LQKENI, per germline. V lost 3 bases and J lost 3; bases outside the gene matches: 5. The CDR3 totals 14 residues. CDR3 DNA sequence: TGTGCCAGCTCACCGGGGACAGTTATCTACGAGCAGTACTTC. This translates into CASSPGTVIYEQYF.

The CDR3 reads CASTVDGRANEKLFF. For the CDR3, the DNA is TGTGCCAGCACAGTGGATGGGAGAGCTAATGAAAAACTGTTTTTT. The chain has TRBV2 and TRBJ1-4; D is undetermined. This CDR3 has 15 amino acids. The germline CDR1 and CDR2 sequences are SNHLY and FYNNEI. The ends were cut back, 7 bases at V and 3 bases at J, with 15 bases in the middle.

The CDR3 nucleotides are TGTGCCAGCAGAAATAGCGGTAACACCGGGGAGCTGTTTTTT. Amino acids: CASRNSGNTGELFF. The chain couples TRBV6-5 to TRBJ2-2; a weak D match, TRBD2 (6 bases). CDR1 and CDR2 from the germline V gene are MNHEY and SVGAGI. V was pared by 6 bases and J by 2 bases, with 10 bases between. This CDR3 region has 14 residues.

This chain uses TRBV2 with TRBJ2-7, with TRBD1 matching 7 bases. Germline V gene sequence: CDR1 SNHLY, CDR2 FYNNEI. This CDR3 is built from 13 residues. The V segment lost 4 bases and the J segment 5 bases; nucleotides outside the gene matches: 5. CDR3 in DNA: TGTGCCAGCAGTGTTGAGGGGGCCGACGAGCAGTACTTC. Translation: CASSVEGADEQYF. Full variable domain (missing parts from reference TRBV2 and TRBJ2-7): EPEVTQTPSHQVTQMGQEVILRCVPISNHLYFYWYRQILGQKVEFLVSFYNNEISEKSEIFDDQFSVERPDGSNFTLKIRSTKLEDSAMYFCASSVEGADEQYFGPGTRLTVT.

The chain carries TRBV2 and TRBJ2-3, with D possibly being TRBD2 (5 bases). This CDR3 contains 12 residues. The germline V gene has CDR1 SNHLY and CDR2 FYNNEI. V dropped 8 bases and J dropped 2 bases, with 8 bases sitting between them. CDR3 region: CASQRDTDTQYF. DNA for the CDR3: TGTGCCAGCCAGAGGGACACAGATACGCAGTATTTT.

V and J are TRBV14 and TRBJ2-6, with 11 bases aligning to TRBD1. CDR1 and CDR2 (germline): SGHDN, FVKESK. The length of the CDR3 is 18 residues. With 4 bases clipped from V and 1 base from J, the junction kept 6 bases outside the gene matches. CDR3 residues: CASSPRTGGASGANVLTF. CDR3 DNA sequence: TGTGCCAGCAGCCCGCGGACAGGGGGCGCGTCTGGGGCCAACGTCCTGACTTTC. Based on the CDR3 plus reference TRBV14 and TRBJ2-6, the full variable domain is EAGVTQFPSHSVIEKGQTVTLRCDPISGHDNLYWYRRVMGKEIKFLLHFVKESKQDESGMPNNRFLAERTGGTYSTLKVQPAELEDSGVYFCASSPRTGGASGANVLTFGAGSRLTVL.

The sample holds a few counts of this clone. This chain links TRBV7-2 with TRBJ2-7; 7 bases agree with TRBD2. Germline V CDR1 and CDR2: SGHTA, FQGNSA. This CDR3 has 16 amino acids. J gave up 4 bases and V 5 bases, and 14 bases lay outside the gene matches. Here the CDR3 reads CASSPSEAGVGYEQYF. For the CDR3, the DNA is TGTGCCAGCAGCCCCTCCGAGGCGGGGGTAGGGTACGAGCAGTACTTC.

This clone has more than one count but fewer than ten. The CDR3 sequence: CASSVSRGAGYGYTF. CDR3 nucleotide sequence: TGTGCCAGCAGCGTATCTCGGGGGGCAGGCTATGGCTACACCTTC. The rearrangement links TRBV9 to TRBJ1-2, with D possibly TRBD1 on 6 matching bases. The V end lost 1 base, the J end lost 4 bases, and 14 bases lay between the germline ends. Germline V gene sequence: CDR1 SGDLS, CDR2 YYNGEE. The CDR3 length is 15 residues.

In this sample, this clone turned up a few times. This chain links TRBV7-2 with TRBJ2-4; no firm D call. The germline V gene encodes CDR1 SGHTA and CDR2 FQGNSA. This CDR3 has 19 residues. Trimming shortened V by 1 base and J by 0 bases, and 19 bases separated the two germline ends. CDR3 protein: CASSLGVGPPRRAKNIQYF. The CDR3 DNA reads as TGTGCCAGCAGCTTAGGGGTGGGTCCCCCAAGGAGAGCCAAAAACATTCAGTACTTC.

The V call is TRBV18, the J call TRBJ1-2; D gene unclear. Trimming shortened V by 2 bases and J by 4 bases, and 8 bases separated the two germline ends. The germline gives CDR1 KGHSH, CDR2 LQKENI. This CDR3 region has 13 residues. The DNA of the CDR3 is TGTGCCAGCTCACCAGCAGGACTCTATGGCTACACCTTC. Translating it yields CASSPAGLYGYTF.

The chain carries TRBV20-1 and TRBJ1-1, with D unclear. The germline V gene has CDR1 DFQATT and CDR2 SNEGSKA (reference sequence). Trimming cost V 5 bases and J 2 bases, with 6 bases left between them. The length of the CDR3 is 11 residues. CDR3 amino acids: CSALRNTEAFF. For the CDR3, the DNA is TGCAGTGCTTTGAGAAACACTGAAGCTTTCTTT.